The rows below give T cell receptor beta chains drawn from one sample of a study of blood T cell repertoires in COVID-19. Generated by immunoSEQ multiplex PCR, the TCRdb table keeps only in-frame clones and is missing some. The sample lists under 55,000 clones; 85% to 90% were seen once. The sequencing sample was made of peripheral blood. These receptors all stem from a human donor in a cohort sampled during active COVID-19. The CDR3 runs from the conserved cysteine through the conserved F or W. The order of the fields is V gene, D gene, J gene, clone size, CDR3 protein, CDR3 DNA. The D gene is left open where the match is weak. Clone size is shown for a subset of rows, as once, few, many or a class of expanded clone.

V: TRBV7-9; D: -; J: TRBJ1-2; size: few; CDR3: CASSLGVNYGYTF; DNA: TGTGCCAGCAGCTTAGGAGTTAACTATGGCTACACCTTC
V: TRBV3-1/TRBV3-2; D: TRBD1; J: TRBJ2-1; size: -; CDR3: CASSHGQGGNEQFF; DNA: TGTGCCAGCAGCCACGGACAGGGGGGTAATGAGCAGTTCTTC
V: TRBV6-2/TRBV6-3; D: TRBD2; J: TRBJ2-7; size: -; CDR3: CASSFTSGRTYEQYF; DNA: TGTGCCAGCAGTTTCACTAGCGGTAGGACCTACGAGCAGTACTTC
V: TRBV18; D: -; J: TRBJ2-2; size: -; CDR3: CASSPPTRDTGELFF; DNA: TGTGCCAGCTCACCACCGACCAGGGACACCGGGGAGCTGTTTTTT
V: TRBV18; D: -; J: TRBJ1-1; size: -; CDR3: CASSPRTKGEAFF; DNA: TGTGCCAGCTCACCCAGGACTAAGGGCGAAGCTTTCTTT
V: TRBV7-9; D: -; J: TRBJ1-2; size: -; CDR3: CASSLRSMMDYGYTF; DNA: TGTGCCAGCAGCCTTCGGTCGATGATGGACTATGGCTACACCTTC
V: TRBV5-1; D: TRBD1; J: TRBJ1-5; size: -; CDR3: CASSFTGGEQPQHF; DNA: TGCGCCAGCAGCTTTACAGGGGGCGAACAGCCCCAGCATTTT
V: TRBV5-6; D: -; J: TRBJ1-3; size: once; CDR3: CASSLIGPSGNTIYF; DNA: TGTGCCAGCAGCTTGATCGGTCCCTCTGGAAACACCATATATTTT
V: TRBV27; D: -; J: TRBJ1-2; size: once; CDR3: CAGPSPPPGERNYGYTF; DNA: TGTGCCGGACCATCTCCACCCCCAGGGGAACGGAACTATGGCTACACCTTC
V: TRBV4-1; D: TRBD2; J: TRBJ2-5; size: -; CDR3: CASSQAETSGETQYF; DNA: TGCGCCAGCAGCCAAGCGGAGACTAGCGGGGAGACCCAGTACTTC
V: TRBV23-1; D: -; J: TRBJ1-3; size: -; CDR3: CASSQSFWDMSSGNTIYF; DNA: TGCGCCAGCAGTCAATCGTTTTGGGACATGAGCTCTGGAAACACCATATATTTT
V: TRBV7-6; D: -; J: TRBJ2-7; size: -; CDR3: CASNGGGPSSYEQYF; DNA: TGTGCCTCAAACGGAGGGGGCCCTAGCTCCTACGAGCAGTACTTC
V: TRBV7-7; D: TRBD1; J: TRBJ2-5; size: -; CDR3: CASSTGQGGQETQYF; DNA: TGTGCTAGCAGCACGGGACAGGGGGGGCAAGAGACCCAGTACTTC
V: TRBV10-3; D: TRBD1; J: TRBJ1-5; size: -; CDR3: CATAGDRNQPQHF; DNA: TGTGCCACCGCCGGGGACAGAAATCAGCCCCAGCATTTT
V: TRBV9; D: -; J: TRBJ1-5; size: few; CDR3: CASSVGPGGGNQPQHF; DNA: TGTGCCAGCAGCGTAGGTCCAGGCGGAGGGAATCAGCCCCAGCATTTT
V: TRBV30; D: TRBD1; J: TRBJ1-4; size: -; CDR3: CAWSVRTGTNEKLFF; DNA: TGTGCCTGGAGTGTACGGACAGGAACGAATGAAAAACTGTTTTTT
V: TRBV9; D: TRBD1; J: TRBJ1-1; size: -; CDR3: CASSPGQGAWNTEAFF; DNA: TGTGCCAGCAGCCCTGGACAGGGGGCGTGGAACACTGAAGCTTTCTTT
V: TRBV27; D: TRBD1; J: TRBJ2-1; size: -; CDR3: CASSWLGSGQGFSEQFF; DNA: TGTGCCAGCAGTTGGCTGGGGTCCGGACAGGGGTTTAGTGAGCAGTTCTTC
V: TRBV6-5; D: -; J: TRBJ1-5; size: -; CDR3: CASSYGQTGQPQHF; DNA: TGTGCCAGCAGTTACGGACAGACGGGTCAGCCCCAGCATTTT
V: TRBV2; D: -; J: TRBJ1-5; size: -; CDR3: CASSVYGNQPQHF; DNA: TGTGCCAGCAGTGTTTACGGGAATCAGCCCCAGCATTTT
V: TRBV19; D: TRBD2; J: TRBJ2-7; size: -; CDR3: CASSFQRGPYEQYF; DNA: TGTGCCAGTAGTTTTCAGCGGGGACCCTACGAGCAGTACTTC
V: TRBV9; D: -; J: TRBJ1-1; size: -; CDR3: CASSVVGGNTEAFF; DNA: TGTGCCAGCAGCGTAGTAGGGGGGAACACTGAAGCTTTCTTT
V: TRBV19; D: -; J: TRBJ2-1; size: -; CDR3: CASSIWGRDEQFF; DNA: TGTGCCAGTAGTATTTGGGGGCGCGATGAGCAGTTCTTC
V: TRBV9; D: -; J: TRBJ2-1; size: -; CDR3: CASSVANSNEQFF; DNA: TGTGCCAGCAGCGTAGCTAATAGCAATGAGCAGTTCTTC
V: TRBV5-4; D: -; J: TRBJ1-5; size: few; CDR3: CASSLDRQDNQPQHF; DNA: TGTGCCAGCAGCTTGGATCGACAGGACAATCAGCCCCAGCATTTT
V: TRBV6-5; D: TRBD2; J: TRBJ2-7; size: -; CDR3: CASRGPGGLVEQYF; DNA: TGTGCCAGCAGGGGCCCGGGTGGACTAGTCGAGCAGTACTTC
V: TRBV7-9; D: -; J: TRBJ1-5; size: -; CDR3: CASSLEPGSGSPQHF; DNA: TGTGCCAGCAGCCTGGAACCGGGTTCGGGTTCGCCCCAGCATTTT
V: TRBV6-5; D: TRBD1; J: TRBJ2-1; size: -; CDR3: CASRPIRTGNEQFF; DNA: TGTGCCAGCAGACCAATCAGGACAGGCAATGAGCAGTTCTTC
V: TRBV6-6; D: TRBD2; J: TRBJ2-2; size: -; CDR3: CASSQKLAGGPAGELFF; DNA: TGTGCCAGCAGTCAAAAACTAGCGGGGGGGCCTGCCGGGGAGCTGTTTTTT
V: TRBV5-1; D: -; J: TRBJ2-2; size: -; CDR3: CASSPDSGNTGELFF; DNA: TGCGCCAGCAGCCCCGACAGTGGCAACACCGGGGAGCTGTTTTTT
V: TRBV12-3/TRBV12-4; D: -; J: TRBJ1-4; size: -; CDR3: CASSSATNEKLFF; DNA: TGTGCCAGCAGTTCGGCAACTAATGAAAAACTGTTTTTT
V: TRBV6-5; D: -; J: TRBJ2-5; size: -; CDR3: CASSTPQGYQETQYF; DNA: TGTGCCAGCAGCACTCCTCAGGGGTACCAAGAGACCCAGTACTTC
V: TRBV6-2/TRBV6-3; D: -; J: TRBJ1-1; size: -; CDR3: CASSAQGSITEAFF; DNA: TGTGCCAGCAGTGCGCAGGGGTCTATCACTGAAGCTTTCTTT
V: TRBV9; D: -; J: TRBJ2-7; size: medium-sized; CDR3: CASSVHGGYEQYF; DNA: TGTGCCAGCAGCGTACACGGCGGCTACGAGCAGTACTTC
V: TRBV2; D: TRBD1; J: TRBJ2-7; size: -; CDR3: CASSTDRGGYEQYF; DNA: TGTGCCAGCAGCACCGACAGGGGTGGCTACGAGCAGTACTTC
V: TRBV19; D: -; J: TRBJ2-1; size: -; CDR3: CASSIVTYDEQFF; DNA: TGTGCCAGTAGTATAGTAACATACGATGAGCAGTTCTTC
V: TRBV9; D: -; J: TRBJ1-1; size: -; CDR3: CASTAGESTEAFF; DNA: TGTGCCAGCACGGCAGGGGAAAGCACTGAAGCTTTCTTT
V: TRBV4-2; D: -; J: TRBJ1-2; size: once; CDR3: CASSQDRAGDGYTF; DNA: TGTGCCAGCAGCCAAGATCGGGCGGGGGACGGCTACACCTTC
V: TRBV19; D: TRBD1; J: TRBJ1-2; size: -; CDR3: CASSMGTANTNYGYTF; DNA: TGTGCCAGTAGTATGGGGACAGCGAATACTAACTATGGCTACACCTTC
V: TRBV11-2; D: -; J: TRBJ1-1; size: -; CDR3: CASSLNGASTEAFF; DNA: TGTGCCAGCAGCTTAAATGGGGCTAGCACTGAAGCTTTCTTT
V: TRBV7-2; D: -; J: TRBJ1-5; size: -; CDR3: CASSLVGGSSNQPQHF; DNA: TGTGCCAGCAGCTTAGTCGGGGGGAGCAGCAATCAGCCCCAGCATTTT
V: TRBV7-9; D: TRBD2; J: TRBJ2-5; size: -; CDR3: CASSEAGGKETQYF; DNA: TGTGCCAGCAGCGAGGCGGGGGGCAAAGAGACCCAGTACTTC
V: TRBV19; D: -; J: TRBJ2-3; size: -; CDR3: CASTKRGLATQYF; DNA: TGTGCCAGTACTAAGAGGGGACTGGCGACGCAGTATTTT
V: TRBV15; D: TRBD1; J: TRBJ1-5; size: -; CDR3: CATSRPPGTGFDQPQHF; DNA: TGTGCCACCAGCAGGCCCCCTGGGACAGGGTTTGATCAGCCCCAGCATTTT
V: TRBV3-1/TRBV3-2; D: -; J: TRBJ1-2; size: -; CDR3: CASSHGGAWGYTF; DNA: TGTGCCAGCAGCCACGGGGGGGCTTGGGGCTACACCTTC
V: TRBV18; D: -; J: TRBJ2-7; size: -; CDR3: CASSQVRSSYEQYF; DNA: TGTGCCAGCTCACAGGTTAGGAGCTCCTACGAGCAGTACTTC
V: TRBV9; D: -; J: TRBJ1-1; size: -; CDR3: CASSVVPILNTEAFF; DNA: TGTGCCAGCAGCGTAGTCCCCATTCTGAACACTGAAGCTTTCTTT
V: TRBV7-8; D: TRBD2; J: TRBJ2-5; size: -; CDR3: CASSSQTSGGQETQYF; DNA: TGTGCCAGCAGCTCCCAGACTAGCGGGGGACAAGAGACCCAGTACTTC
V: TRBV5-1; D: -; J: TRBJ1-6; size: -; CDR3: CASATQGGSSPLHF; DNA: TGCGCCAGCGCGACACAGGGTGGAAGTTCACCCCTCCACTTT
V: TRBV7-9; D: TRBD1; J: TRBJ2-2; size: once; CDR3: CASSLGQFNPHSNTGELFF; DNA: TGTGCCAGCAGCTTGGGACAGTTCAACCCCCATTCGAACACCGGGGAGCTGTTTTTT
V: TRBV19; D: TRBD1; J: TRBJ1-5; size: -; CDR3: CASGTGAVNQPQHF; DNA: TGTGCCAGTGGGACAGGGGCGGTCAATCAGCCCCAGCATTTT
V: TRBV4-1; D: TRBD1; J: TRBJ2-7; size: -; CDR3: CASSQEDRGGWSYEQYF; DNA: TGCGCCAGCAGCCAAGAAGACAGGGGGGGCTGGAGCTACGAGCAGTACTTC
V: TRBV7-2; D: TRBD2; J: TRBJ2-7; size: -; CDR3: CASSSPGGGPPGEQYF; DNA: TGTGCCAGCAGCTCCCCCGGGGGGGGCCCCCCCGGCGAGCAGTACTTC
V: TRBV9; D: -; J: TRBJ1-3; size: -; CDR3: CASSVGGRSGNTIYF; DNA: TGTGCCAGCAGCGTAGGTGGGAGGTCTGGAAACACCATATATTTT
V: TRBV7-8; D: TRBD1; J: TRBJ1-2; size: -; CDR3: CASSPRQGAQREKGYTF; DNA: TGTGCCAGCAGCCCCCGACAGGGGGCTCAGAGGGAAAAGGGCTACACCTTC